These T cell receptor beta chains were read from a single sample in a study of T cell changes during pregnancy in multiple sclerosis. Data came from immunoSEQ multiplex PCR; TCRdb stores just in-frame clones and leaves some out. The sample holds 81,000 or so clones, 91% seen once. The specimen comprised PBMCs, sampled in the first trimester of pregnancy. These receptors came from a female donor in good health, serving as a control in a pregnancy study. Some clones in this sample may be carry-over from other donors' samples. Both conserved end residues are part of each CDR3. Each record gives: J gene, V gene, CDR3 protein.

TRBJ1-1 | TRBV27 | CASSPLDRNTEAFF
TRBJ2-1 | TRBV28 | CASSWTSGVYNEQFF
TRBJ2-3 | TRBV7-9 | CASSFRDLTGDTQYF
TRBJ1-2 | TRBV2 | CASSEFEGQGHYGYTF
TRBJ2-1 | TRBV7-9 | CASSLALRNEQFF
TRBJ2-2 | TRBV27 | CASSSDRYTGELFF
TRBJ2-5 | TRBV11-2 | CASSFGEKETQYF
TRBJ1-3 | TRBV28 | CASSLVDRRAYTIYF
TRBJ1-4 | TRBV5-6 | CASSFSSESGIRLFF
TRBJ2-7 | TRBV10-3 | CAISDPGASGEQYF
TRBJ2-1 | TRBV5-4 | CASSTGTSWSSYNEQFF
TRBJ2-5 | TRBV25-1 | CASSDPGGGKTQYF
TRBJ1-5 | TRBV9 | CASSGGDAGLGNQPQHF
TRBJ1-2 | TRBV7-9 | CASSLGVLAGQAGYGYTF
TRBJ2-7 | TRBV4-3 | CASSQDIISRRRGPYEQYF
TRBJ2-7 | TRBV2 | CASREVRDRIYEQYF
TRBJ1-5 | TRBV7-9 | CASSNTTGNQPQHF
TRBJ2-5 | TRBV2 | CASKSTHYETQYF
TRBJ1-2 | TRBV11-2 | CASSPTGSTAVYGYTF
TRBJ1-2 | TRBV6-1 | CASSEGVEGTGALNYGYTF
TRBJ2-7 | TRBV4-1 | CASSQEGTHSYEQYF
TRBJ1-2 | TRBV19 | CASRPTTGGGYGYTF
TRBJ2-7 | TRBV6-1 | CAGGLDYEQYF
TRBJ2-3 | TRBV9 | CASSVQKDTQYF
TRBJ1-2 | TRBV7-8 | CASSRGQIYGYTF
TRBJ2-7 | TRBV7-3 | CASSPRGLAGGTYEQYF
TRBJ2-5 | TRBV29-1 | CSVELAKETQYF
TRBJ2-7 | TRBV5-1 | CASSFTFGQGFGGEQYF
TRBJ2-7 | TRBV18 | CASSPSRQGGTYEQYF
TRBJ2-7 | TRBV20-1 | CSAREGVRGVF
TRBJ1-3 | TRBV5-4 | CASSLPGPGNTIYF
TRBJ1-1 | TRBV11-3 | CASSQLMNTEAFF
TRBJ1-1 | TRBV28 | CASSEEVMNTEAFF
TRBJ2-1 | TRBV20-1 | CSAQGGEQFF
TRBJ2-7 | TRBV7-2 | CASSPGIAKYEQYF
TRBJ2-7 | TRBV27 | CASSPTGPYEQYF
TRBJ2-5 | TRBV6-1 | CATRTGPNQETQYF
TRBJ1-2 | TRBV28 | CASSLEGANGYTF
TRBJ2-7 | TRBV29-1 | CSVEADEQYF
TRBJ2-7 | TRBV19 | CASSQGQGAREQYF
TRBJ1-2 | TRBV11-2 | CASSLGGHYGYTF
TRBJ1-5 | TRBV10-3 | CAISESGGMGQPQHF
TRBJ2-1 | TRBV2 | CASRPEEFGEQFF
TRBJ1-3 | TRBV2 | CASREQGSGNTIYF